This TCR beta chain was observed in a study of molecular identifiers for immune sequencing clone quantification. General study findings and limits: Jurkat TCR RNA spiked in from one cell could reportedly be detected among about 1.1 million naive cells. Because of identical TCR molecules sharing a barcode, sizes of highly expanded clones could be underestimated. It was shown that clones above 20 RNA copies held over 97% of effector molecules, but under 1% in naive cells.

Previously described methods and listed TCR primers were employed for the bulk TCR libraries. TCRdb independently ran MiXCR on the PCR reads; one entry per CDR3 protein. There are 250,000 to 400,000 distinct CDR3 sequences in the sample; around a fifth occur only once, and more than 0.8% lies in the top ten. In the case of this clonotype: Its antigen remains unidentified.

This TCR was recovered from a human donor in good health. Some libraries in this study had Jurkat cell RNA spiked in. The sequenced sample was naive CD8+ T cells from blood, with Jurkat cell RNA spiked in. Indicated subset: FACS-sorted CD8+CD4-CCR7+CD45RA+ naive T cells.

The CDR3 DNA is TGTGCCAGCTTGGGGGAAGATAACGAGACCCAGTACTTC. As protein: CASLGEDNETQYF. The V call is TRBV12-3 or TRBV12-4, the J call TRBJ2-5, with D tentatively TRBD1 or TRBD2 (5 bases each). Trimming removed 8 bases from V and 5 bases from J, with 15 bases in between. The CDR3 sequence is 13 residues long.